A single sample gave rise to the 32 T cell receptor beta chains below, sequenced in a study of PD-1 blockade in classical Hodgkin lymphoma. Time point reported: cycle 4 day 1 (C4D1), after more than five weeks of nivolumab. All trial patients relapsed after autologous stem cell transplantation. Generated by immunoSEQ multiplex PCR, the TCRdb table keeps only in-frame clones and is missing some. Among about 93,000 clones listed, approximately 78% were seen once. The starting material was peripheral blood mononuclear cells (PBMCs), obtained before the fourth cycle of nivolumab. The receptors shown here come from a human donor with classical Hodgkin lymphoma.

The chain carries TRBV10-3 and TRBJ2-7; TRBD1 is a possible D gene (6 bases). This CDR3 is built from 14 residues. V lost 5 bases and J lost 0, with 11 bases in between. The germline CDR1 and CDR2 sequences are ENHRY and SYGVKD. CDR3 nucleotides: TGTGCCATCAGTAGTCAGGGGAGCTCCTACGAGCAGTACTTC. Its translation: CAISSQGSSYEQYF.

V is TRBV5-1 and J is TRBJ2-7; D is perhaps TRBD1 or TRBD2 (5 bases each). The germline gives CDR1 SGHRS, CDR2 YFSETQ. CDR3 length: 14 amino acids. The V and J ends lost 3 bases and 6 bases respectively, with 16 bases between them. CDR3 residues: CASSWFPVGGEQYF. CDR3 nucleotides: TGCGCCAGCAGCTGGTTCCCAGTTGGGGGCGAGCAGTACTTC.

The chain has TRBV10-3 and TRBJ1-2; TRBD1 might be the D (5 bases). Between the trimmed V and J ends, which lost 6 bases and 4 bases, there was a span of 15 bases. The CDR3 length is 14 residues. Per the germline V gene, CDR1 is ENHRY and CDR2 is SYGVKD. The CDR3 spells CAISPPGLSYGYTF. The CDR3 DNA is TGTGCCATCAGCCCGCCGGGACTGTCCTATGGCTACACCTTC.

This sequence joins TRBV2 and TRBJ2-5, with D unclear. Germline assignment: CDR1 SNHLY and CDR2 FYNNEI. V was shortened by 2 bases and J by 5 bases, with 3 bases between the two germline ends. The CDR3 totals 11 residues. In DNA form, the CDR3 reads TGTGCCAGCAGTGAAATGGAGACCCAGTACTTC. Protein product: CASSEMETQYF. Supplemented by reference TRBV2 and TRBJ2-5, the full variable domain reads EPEVTQTPSHQVTQMGQEVILRCVPISNHLYFYWYRQILGQKVEFLVSFYNNEISEKSEIFDDQFSVERPDGSNFTLKIRSTKLEDSAMYFCASSEMETQYFGPGTRLLVL.

This clone was detected only a few times. The chain combines TRBV4-3 with TRBJ2-6, with D possibly called TRBD1 or TRBD2 (5 bases each). The length of the CDR3 is 18 residues. V lost 2 bases to trimming and J lost 0 bases, with 14 bases between them. Germline V CDR1 and CDR2: LGHNA, YSLEER. The CDR3 is CASSQSSPGASGANVLTF. The CDR3 DNA reads as TGCGCCAGCAGCCAATCTTCTCCCGGGGCCTCTGGGGCCAACGTCCTGACTTTC.

The chain joins TRBV6-5 to TRBJ2-1, with 9 nucleotides matching TRBD1. Germline values: CDR1 MNHEY, CDR2 SVGAGI. The CDR3 is 13 residues long. V shed 5 bases and J 8 bases; nucleotides not matched to a gene: 4. DNA of the CDR3: TGTGCCAGCAGTAGGGACAGGGCTTATGAGCAGTTCTTC. Encoded protein: CASSRDRAYEQFF.

CDR3 region: CASSELMGYGYTF. The CDR3 DNA reads TGTGCCAGCAGTGAATTGATGGGGTATGGCTACACCTTC. The chain links TRBV25-1 to TRBJ1-2; D is ambiguous. The CDR3 extends over 13 amino acids. V was shortened by 1 base and J by 5 bases, with 8 bases between the two germline ends. Germline-derived CDR1 and CDR2 are MGHDK and SYGVNS.

The V and J genes are TRBV11-2 and TRBJ1-3; D gene uncertain. V was trimmed by 6 bases and J by 0 bases, leaving 9 bases between them. The CDR3 has 14 amino acids. Germline V gene sequence: CDR1 SGHAT, CDR2 FQNNGV. The CDR3 spells CASSSSLSGNTIYF. CDR3 coding DNA: TGTGCCAGCAGTTCAAGCCTCTCTGGAAACACCATATATTTT.

The chain recombines TRBV7-2 with TRBJ2-7; D is ambiguous. V lost 3 bases and J 3 bases, leaving 6 bases between the germline ends. The CDR3 is 12 residues long. The germline CDR1 and CDR2 sequences are SGHTA and FQGNSA. CDR3 in DNA: TGTGCCAGCAGCTTGGTCCGCTACGAGCAGTACTTC. It specifies CASSLVRYEQYF.

The chain has TRBV19 and TRBJ2-1, with 10 nucleotides matching TRBD2. Germline values: CDR1 LNHDA, CDR2 SQIVND (reference sequence). CDR3 size: 15 residues. The V gene end was trimmed by 7 bases and the J gene end by 6 bases; junction bases not matched to a gene: 9. The CDR3 sequence: CASTPPGLAINEQFF. The DNA of the CDR3 is TGTGCCAGTACCCCCCCGGGACTAGCGATCAATGAGCAGTTCTTC.

This clone appeared many times. The chain uses TRBV18 and TRBJ2-5; 8 bases are a match to TRBD2. This CDR3 is 15 amino acids long. The germline V gene has CDR1 KGHSH and CDR2 LQKENI. The V gene end was trimmed by 3 bases and the J gene end by 2 bases; junction bases not matched to a gene: 5. The CDR3 coding sequence is TGTGCCAGCTCACCTCCCAGCGGGGGTCAAGAGACCCAGTACTTC. Residues: CASSPPSGGQETQYF.

For this clone: A read error may account for a junction end that differs from germline. This chain connects TRBV7-7 to TRBJ2-5; D may correspond to TRBD1 or TRBD2 (6 bases each). The CDR3 loop spans 15 amino acids. The germline V gene encodes CDR1 SSHAT and CDR2 FNYEAQ (reference sequence). The DNA for the CDR3 is TGTGCTAGCAGCTTAGGAGGGGGACCCCAAGAGACCCAGTACTTC. This encodes CASSLGGGPQETQYF.

The chain has TRBV6-1 and TRBJ1-5, with 10 bases aligning to TRBD1. The CDR3 consists of 15 residues. Germline loops: CDR1 MNHNS, CDR2 SASEGT. The V gene end was trimmed by 6 bases and the J gene end by 4 bases; junction bases not matched to a gene: 6. CDR3 region: CASRPGQGNNQPQHF. For the CDR3, the DNA is TGTGCCAGCAGGCCGGGACAGGGGAATAATCAGCCCCAGCATTTT.

This chain joins TRBV5-1 and TRBJ2-5; TRBD1 matches 7 bases. Germline CDR1 SGHRS, CDR2 YFSETQ. V gave up 4 bases and J gave up 5 bases; unmatched junction bases: 11. CDR3 length equals 15 residues. The CDR3 nucleotides are TGCGCCAGCAGCCGGGGCGACAGGGTGTATGAGACCCAGTACTTC. Protein: CASSRGDRVYETQYF.

For the CDR3, the DNA is TGTGCCAGCCGGAGGGAAAAACTGTTTTTT. Translation: CASRREKLFF. The rearrangement joins TRBV27 to TRBJ1-4; no clear D gene. Per the germline V gene, CDR1 is MNHEY and CDR2 is SMNVEV (reference sequence). This CDR3 region has 10 residues. Trimming left V 8 bases short and J 8 bases short, with 6 bases between.

The chain recombines TRBV6-5 with TRBJ1-4; possibly TRBD1 for D (5 bases). Germline CDR1 and CDR2: MNHEY and SVGAGI. There are 14 residues in the CDR3. V lost 6 bases and J 4 bases, leaving 12 bases between the germline ends. The CDR3 reads CASRPTAGNEKLFF. The CDR3 DNA reads as TGTGCCAGCAGGCCGACAGCTGGTAATGAAAAACTGTTTTTT.

This clone was detected only once. The chain recombines TRBV28 with TRBJ2-7, with 14 bases that match TRBD2. Per the germline V gene, CDR1 is MDHEN and CDR2 is SYDVKM. V shed 5 bases and J 5 bases; nucleotides not matched to a gene: 8. There are 16 residues in the CDR3. CDR3 protein: CASSQWGLAGADEQYF. The CDR3 DNA is TGTGCCAGCAGTCAGTGGGGACTAGCGGGAGCAGACGAGCAGTACTTC. The variable domain in full, with the rest retrieved from reference TRBV28 and TRBJ2-7, is DVKVTQSSRYLVKRTGEKVFLECVQDMDHENMFWYRQDPGLGLRLIYFSYDVKMKEKGDIPEGYSVSREKKERFSLILESASTNQTSMYLCASSQWGLAGADEQYFGPGTRLTVT.

The genes are TRBV6-5 and TRBJ2-7; D might be TRBD1 (6 bases). Between the trimmed V and J ends, which lost 0 bases and 3 bases, there was a span of 12 bases. Germline loops: CDR1 MNHEY, CDR2 SVGAGI. The CDR3 runs to 15 residues. CDR3 sequence: CASSYSGTLDYEQYF. In nucleotides, the CDR3 is TGTGCCAGCAGTTACTCGGGGACACTAGACTACGAGCAGTACTTC.

The chain recombines TRBV10-3 with TRBJ2-2, with TRBD1 identical over 9 bases. After removal of 9 bases from V and 3 bases from J, the junction contained 5 bases not matched to a gene. The CDR3 totals 14 residues. CDR1 is ENHRY and CDR2 is SYGVKD in the germline V gene. Here the CDR3 reads CAIGTGTYTGELFF. The DNA of the CDR3 is TGTGCCATAGGGACAGGGACTTACACCGGGGAGCTGTTTTTT.

V is TRBV25-1 and J is TRBJ2-2; unclear D gene. V dropped 2 bases and J dropped 0 bases, with 4 bases sitting between them. This CDR3 region has 14 residues. CDR1 MGHDK and CDR2 SYGVNS come from the germline V gene. The CDR3 DNA reads as TGTGCCAGCAGTGAAATAACGAACACCGGGGAGCTGTTTTTT. Protein sequence: CASSEITNTGELFF.

DNA of the CDR3: TGTGCCAGCTCACCACCGGGACAGACCTCCTATGGCTACACCTTC. Protein sequence: CASSPPGQTSYGYTF. This rearrangement joins TRBV18 to TRBJ1-2, with 7 bases identical to TRBD1. The CDR3 sequence is 15 residues long. The J segment lost 4 bases and the V segment lost 0 bases, leaving 5 bases of the junction unmatched. Germline V gene data show CDR1 as KGHSH and CDR2 as LQKENI.

The chain combines TRBV10-3 with TRBJ1-3, with D hard to call. V was cut by 3 bases and J by 0 bases, with 12 bases left in between. The germline CDR1 and CDR2 sequences are ENHRY and SYGVKD. The CDR3 loop spans 16 amino acids. The CDR3 reads CAISENPLSSGNTIYF. The CDR3 DNA is TGTGCCATCAGTGAAAATCCGTTGAGCTCTGGAAACACCATATATTTT.

The rearrangement joins TRBV2 to TRBJ1-2, with a possible D match to TRBD1 (6 bases). The V gene's germline CDR1 is SNHLY and CDR2 FYNNEI. This CDR3 has 14 amino acids. Trimming removed 7 bases at V and 6 bases at J, with 18 bases between. Here the CDR3 reads CASNQLQGVDGYTF. The CDR3, as DNA: TGTGCCAGCAACCAATTACAGGGTGTGGATGGCTACACCTTC.

V usage is TRBV19 and J usage is TRBJ2-1; TRBD1 might be the D (6 bases). Deletions cut 3 bases from V and 9 bases from J, with 12 bases between. The CDR3 consists of 13 residues. The germline gives CDR1 LNHDA, CDR2 SQIVND (reference sequence). CDR3 region: CASSILGAAEQFF. DNA of the CDR3: TGTGCCAGTAGTATTTTGGGGGCAGCTGAGCAGTTCTTC.

The chain combines TRBV7-2 with TRBJ2-2; D unresolved. The germline V and J ends were trimmed by 11 bases and 0 bases, with 13 bases remaining between them. The CDR3 has 14 residues. Germline values: CDR1 SGHTA, CDR2 FQGNSA. This CDR3 reads CAGSIGANTGELFF. As DNA, the CDR3 is TGTGCCGGCTCAATAGGCGCGAACACCGGGGAGCTGTTTTTT.

The chain couples TRBV10-3 to TRBJ2-2, with 9 bases that match TRBD2. Germline V gives CDR1 ENHRY, CDR2 SYGVKD. Trimming cost V 7 bases and J 4 bases; bases outside gene matches: 7. The CDR3 covers 15 residues. Written as DNA, the CDR3 is TGTGCCATCAAGGGCGGGAGGGCCAGCACCGGGGAGCTGTTTTTT. This codes for CAIKGGRASTGELFF.

The chain joins TRBV14 to TRBJ1-2, with D maybe TRBD1 (6 bases). Deletions cut 1 base from V and 2 bases from J, with 8 bases between. The CDR3 has 14 residues. Germline V gene sequence: CDR1 SGHDN, CDR2 FVKESK. CDR3 coding DNA: TGTGCCAGCAGCCAAGGTACAGGGAACTATGGCTACACCTTC. This encodes CASSQGTGNYGYTF.

The gene calls are TRBV27 and TRBJ2-7, with no clear D. V lost 6 bases to trimming and J lost 3 bases, with 18 bases between them. Germline CDR1 is MNHEY and CDR2 is SMNVEV (reference sequence). CDR3 length: 15 amino acids. CDR3 in DNA: TGTGCCAGCAGCCCCCCCGACCGGCAGTTCTACGAGCAGTACTTC. Encoded protein: CASSPPDRQFYEQYF.

This sequence joins TRBV19 and TRBJ1-1; TRBD1 is a possible D gene (6 bases). V lost 7 bases to trimming and J lost 4 bases, with 16 bases between them. This CDR3 spans 14 amino acids. The germline gives CDR1 LNHDA, CDR2 SQIVND (reference sequence). The CDR3 here is CASTPVQGSTEAFF. The CDR3 DNA reads TGTGCCAGTACCCCGGTACAGGGCTCCACTGAAGCTTTCTTT. Looking up the rest from reference TRBV19 and TRBJ1-1 gives the full variable domain: DGGITQSPKYLFRKEGQNVTLSCEQNLNHDAMYWYRQDPGQGLRLIYYSQIVNDFQKGDIAEGYSVSREKKESFPLTVTSAQKNPTAFYLCASTPVQGSTEAFFGQGTRLTVV.

The chain's CDR3 is CAISESPDTQYF. In DNA, the CDR3 is TGTGCCATCAGTGAGTCGCCAGATACGCAGTATTTT. The chain uses TRBV10-3 and TRBJ2-3; no clear D. Germline V lookup: CDR1 ENHRY, CDR2 SYGVKD. This CDR3 comprises 12 residues. Deletions cut 0 bases from V and 4 bases from J, with 2 bases between.

The V gene is TRBV27, the J gene TRBJ1-1, with 10 bases that match TRBD1. The CDR3 spans 15 residues. Germline V gene lookup returns CDR1 MNHEY and CDR2 SMNVEV (reference sequence). The V gene end was trimmed by 6 bases and the J gene end by 1 base; junction bases not matched to a gene: 5. The CDR3 DNA is TGTGCCAGCAGCCCCGGACAGGGGGGGAACACTGAAGCTTTCTTT. Its translation: CASSPGQGGNTEAFF.

This sequence joins TRBV28 and TRBJ2-7, with D maybe TRBD2 (5 bases). Trimming shortened V by 2 bases and J by 0 bases, and 11 bases separated the two germline ends. The CDR3 consists of 15 residues. Germline lookup yields CDR1 MDHEN and CDR2 SYDVKM. CDR3 nucleotide sequence: TGTGCCAGCAGTTTACTCGGGGAAAGCTCCTACGAGCAGTACTTC. It translates to CASSLLGESSYEQYF. The full variable domain, its missing parts supplied by reference TRBV28 and TRBJ2-7, is DVKVTQSSRYLVKRTGEKVFLECVQDMDHENMFWYRQDPGLGLRLIYFSYDVKMKEKGDIPEGYSVSREKKERFSLILESASTNQTSMYLCASSLLGESSYEQYFGPGTRLTVT.